The clone carrying this T cell receptor beta chain was observed at least ten times. Its antigen is still unknown. The data are from a study of T cells after yellow fever vaccination. Looked up from germline, CDR1 is SGHDT and CDR2 is YYEEEE. V was cut by 5 bases and J by 0 bases, with 9 bases left in between. The CDR3 has 14 residues. General study findings and limits: Subsequent to the booster, the majority of primary-vaccination clones reappeared (roughly 95% CD4, about 90% CD8). Peak timing came faster in the weaker secondary response, day 5 versus 15. Researchers noted that a small share of clonotypes showed up in both CD4 and CD8 compartments. Abundant bulk-population clonotypes could contaminate the FACS-sorted repertoires.

From the 5' RACE reads, TCRdb called clonotypes with MiXCR, one entry per CDR3 protein. The table has 230,000 or so distinct CDR3 sequences, approximately 3.5% seen once. This TCR derives from a young man who received the YFV17D yellow fever vaccine. The genes are TRBV5-6 and TRBJ2-1, with D hard to call. The material sequenced was PBMCs, taken 15 days after the yellow fever booster vaccination. The CDR3 reads CASSFDRSYNEQFF. Here the CDR3 DNA reads TGTGCCAGCAGTTTCGACCGCTCCTACAATGAGCAGTTCTTC.